Presented here are 23 T cell receptor beta chains from one specimen sequenced in a study of T-cell reconstitution after alpha-beta-depleted transplantation in children. Unique molecular identifiers were built into the TCRbeta library. TCRdb fed the PCR reads into MiXCR, producing one record per CDR3 protein. This table holds 500,000 to 650,000 distinct CDR3 sequences, around 10% found once. Specimen: PBMCs, mostly from graft donor cells, collected 180 days after TCRalphabeta/CD19-depleted stem cell transplant. These receptors all come from a female patient between 2 and 15 years old who had a stem cell transplant for aplastic anemia, so the T cells may come from the graft donor.

This clonotype was picked up one time. An end of the junction differs from the germline gene, which may be a read error. The chain couples TRBV4-3 to TRBJ1-2; the D gene is possibly TRBD1 (5 bases). CDR3 length: 15 amino acids. The germline gives CDR1 LGHNA, CDR2 YSLEER. The CDR3 DNA reads TGCGCCAGCAGCCAAGACAGGGCCCATAACTGTGGCTACACCTTC. Translated, it gives CASSQDRAHNCGYTF.

This clonotype was detected only a few times. The CDR3 coding sequence is TGTGCCAGCTCATGGGCCGAGGGGCCGATGAACACTGAAGCTTTCTTT. Translated: CASSWAEGPMNTEAFF. This sequence joins TRBV18 and TRBJ1-1; possible D gene TRBD1, 5 bases. Germline-derived CDR1 and CDR2 are KGHSH and LQKENI. This CDR3 has 16 residues. Trimming took off 5 bases at V and 0 bases at J, with 16 bases between the two ends.

The rearrangement uses TRBV7-2 and TRBJ2-2; 9 bases align to TRBD1. V lost 7 bases and J lost 0; bases outside the gene matches: 6. CDR1 is SGHTA and CDR2 is FQGNSA in the germline V gene. The CDR3 runs to 16 residues. CDR3 in DNA: TGTGCCAGCAACCGACAGGGGGGGGCGAACACCGGGGAGCTGTTTTTT. Protein sequence: CASNRQGGANTGELFF.

The table lists this clonotype with a few counts. The chain carries TRBV12-3 or TRBV12-4 and TRBJ2-2, with 11 bases identical to TRBD2. Trimming at V came to 3 bases and at J to 7 bases, leaving 7 bases not matched to a gene. CDR3 length equals 16 residues. The CDR3 nucleotides are TGTGCCAGCAGTTTTCTAGCGGGAGGACCTGGCGGGGAGCTGTTTTTT. Its protein product is CASSFLAGGPGGELFF.

This clonotype was seen a few times. The chain carries TRBV25-1 and TRBJ1-2; unclear D gene. Germline lookup yields CDR1 MGHDK and CDR2 SYGVNS. V was clipped by 4 bases and J by 4 bases, with 7 bases between them. This CDR3 is 12 amino acids long. Here the CDR3 DNA reads TGTGCCAGCAGTGTTGGAATCTATGGCTACACCTTC. Residues: CASSVGIYGYTF.

In its sample, this clonotype was seen a few times. The chain couples TRBV27 to TRBJ1-5; D is possibly TRBD1 (6 bases). The V gene lost 6 bases and the J gene lost 1 base, with 16 bases spanning the gap. Germline V gene lookup returns CDR1 MNHEY and CDR2 SMNVEV (reference sequence). This CDR3 spans 16 amino acids. CDR3 DNA sequence: TGTGCCAGCAGGCCCTTCACAGGGTCGAGCAATCAGCCCCAGCATTTT. Protein: CASRPFTGSSNQPQHF.

This clonotype turned up a few times. This chain joins TRBV5-5 and TRBJ1-2, with unresolved D. Germline CDR1 SGHKS, CDR2 YYEKEE (reference sequence). There are 17 residues in the CDR3. V shed 0 bases and J shed 0 bases, with 15 bases lying between them. The CDR3 protein is CASSLVKFESTNYGYTF. For the CDR3, the DNA is TGTGCCAGCAGCTTGGTCAAATTTGAGAGCACTAACTATGGCTACACCTTC.

This clonotype was counted only a few times. The chain is built from TRBV7-9 and TRBJ2-1, with TRBD2 matching 9 bases. Germline V lookup: CDR1 SEHNR, CDR2 FQNEAQ (reference sequence). V was clipped by 5 bases and J by 7 bases; unmatched bases: 9. The CDR3 loop spans 15 amino acids. CDR3 nucleotide sequence: TGTGCCAGCAGCACCTATAGCGGGAGCCTTAATGAGCAGTTCTTC. Residues: CASSTYSGSLNEQFF.

V and J are TRBV12-3 or TRBV12-4 and TRBJ2-5, with no clear D. Trimming pared 1 base from V and 5 bases from J, leaving 17 bases between. This CDR3 region has 16 residues. The CDR3 region has the DNA TGTGCCAGCAGTTTAGTCTCCCCTACCTACGGGGAGACCCAGTACTTC. Translation gives CASSLVSPTYGETQYF.

This clonotype was seen a handful of times. The chain has TRBV7-9 and TRBJ2-7, with D unresolved. The CDR3 is 16 residues long. The germline CDR1 and CDR2 sequences are SEHNR and FQNEAQ (reference sequence). The V end lost 5 bases, the J end lost 4 bases, and 21 bases lay between the germline ends. The CDR3 here is CASSPSGPLIRYEQYF. The CDR3 DNA reads TGTGCCAGCAGCCCGTCAGGTCCCCTTATAAGGTACGAGCAGTACTTC. Full variable domain (remainder filled in from reference TRBV7-9 and TRBJ2-7): DTGVSQNPRHKITKRGQNVTFRCDPISEHNRLYWYRQTLGQGPEFLTYFQNEAQLEKSRLLSDRFSAERPKGSFSTLEIQRTEQGDSAMYLCASSPSGPLIRYEQYFGPGTRLTVT.

The sample holds many counts of this clonotype. The chain joins TRBV5-1 to TRBJ1-1, with D maybe TRBD1 (5 bases). CDR3 length equals 15 residues. The V gene lost 4 bases and the J gene lost 1 base, with 14 bases spanning the gap. In germline, CDR1 is SGHRS, CDR2 YFSETQ. The CDR3 DNA follows: TGCGCCAGCAGCCGACGCGGGGGAACGAACACTGAAGCTTTCTTT. It translates to CASSRRGGTNTEAFF.

The rearrangement joins TRBV5-1 to TRBJ2-7; possible D gene TRBD1, 5 bases. Germline V gene lookup returns CDR1 SGHRS and CDR2 YFSETQ. The V gene lost 0 bases and the J gene lost 0 bases, with 7 bases spanning the gap. This CDR3 comprises 14 residues. In DNA form, the CDR3 reads TGCGCCAGCAGCTTGGAGGGGTCCTCCTACGAGCAGTACTTC. Translating it yields CASSLEGSSYEQYF. Variable domain in full (rest from reference TRBV5-1 and TRBJ2-7): KAGVTQTPRYLIKTRGQQVTLSCSPISGHRSVSWYQQTPGQGLQFLFEYFSETQRNKGNFPGRFSGRQFSNSRSEMNVSTLELGDSALYLCASSLEGSSYEQYFGPGTRLTVT.

V gene TRBV29-1 combines with J gene TRBJ1-1; 9 bases are a match to TRBD1. Trimming removed 7 bases from V and 4 bases from J; junction bases left unmatched: 10. The CDR3 length is 14 residues. CDR1 and CDR2 (germline): SQVTM, ANQGSEA. The CDR3 coding sequence is TGCAGCGCCATGACAGGGGGATCATTCACTGAAGCTTTCTTT. As protein: CSAMTGGSFTEAFF. Full variable domain (missing parts from reference TRBV29-1 and TRBJ1-1): SAVISQKPSRDICQRGTSLTIQCQVDSQVTMMFWYRQQPGQSLTLIATANQGSEATYESGFVIDKFPISRPNLTFSTLTVSNMSPEDSSIYLCSAMTGGSFTEAFFGQGTRLTVV.

V gene TRBV24-1 combines with J gene TRBJ2-3; the D is unclear. Trimming removed 6 bases from V and 6 bases from J, with 6 bases in between. Germline CDR1 is KGHDR and CDR2 is SFDVKD. The CDR3 runs 11 residues. The CDR3 DNA sequence: TGTGCCACCAGTATATGGGATACGCAGTATTTT. This sequence encodes CATSIWDTQYF.

This clonotype was recorded at least ten times. V is TRBV27 and J is TRBJ1-1; weak D call: TRBD1 (5 bases). The length of the CDR3 is 13 residues. The V gene lost 3 bases and the J gene lost 4 bases, with 9 bases spanning the gap. Germline V CDR1 and CDR2: MNHEY, SMNVEV (reference sequence). DNA for the CDR3: TGTGCCAGCAGTTTTATGGGGGGCACTGAAGCTTTCTTT. Encoded protein: CASSFMGGTEAFF.

This clonotype came up many times. The V and J genes are TRBV29-1 and TRBJ2-7, with 9 bases aligning to TRBD1. J lost 4 bases, V lost 8 bases, and 15 bases had no gene match. The CDR3 is 15 amino acids. CDR1 and CDR2 from the germline V gene are SQVTM and ANQGSEA. As DNA, the CDR3 is TGCAGCATACTACCAAGACAGGGGGAGCGATACGAGCAGTACTTC. Its protein is CSILPRQGERYEQYF.

Note on this clonotype: A read error may explain this, as a much larger clone is one base away. The V and J genes are TRBV7-2 and TRBJ1-1; D is perhaps TRBD1 (6 bases). Germline V lookup: CDR1 SGHTA, CDR2 FQGNSA. This CDR3 spans 13 amino acids. This chain's CDR3 is CDSSLSGVTEAFF. CDR3 bases: TGTGACAGCAGCTTATCAGGGGTCACTGAAGCTTTCTTT.

This clonotype was observed at least ten times. The chain employs TRBV27 and TRBJ2-1; 7 nucleotides agree with TRBD1. The CDR3 is made up of 16 amino acids. The germline gives CDR1 MNHEY, CDR2 SMNVEV (reference sequence). V lost 5 bases and J lost 3; bases outside the gene matches: 10. The CDR3 DNA is TGTGCCAGCAGTCCCCCGTGGGGACAGATCTACAATGAGCAGTTCTTC. Translating gives CASSPPWGQIYNEQFF.

The CDR3 DNA is TGCAGTGCTAGAGATTATCAAGGGGCACACAGGGGCGATGGCTACACCTTC. Its translation: CSARDYQGAHRGDGYTF. The chain recombines TRBV20-1 with TRBJ1-2; 7 nucleotides match TRBD1. Germline V CDR1 and CDR2: DFQATT, SNEGSKA (reference sequence). The ends lost 0 bases at V and 6 bases at J; junction bases unmatched: 16. The CDR3 is 17 amino acids.

This chain uses TRBV12-3 or TRBV12-4 with TRBJ2-3; possibly TRBD1 for D (6 bases). The CDR3 totals 15 residues. Trimming pared 6 bases from V and 0 bases from J, leaving 13 bases between. In nucleotides, the CDR3 is TGTGCCAGCAGCAAGGGACAAACCAGCACAGATACGCAGTATTTT. Translation gives CASSKGQTSTDTQYF.

V usage is TRBV4-3 and J usage is TRBJ2-2; D might be TRBD2 (5 bases). CDR3 length equals 16 residues. From germline, CDR1 is LGHNA and CDR2 YSLEER. V was pared by 8 bases and J by 0 bases, with 16 bases between. DNA for the CDR3: TGCGCCAGCTCCCAACGGGGAGCGTCGAACACCGGGGAGCTGTTTTTT. Protein product: CASSQRGASNTGELFF.

The gene calls are TRBV6-5 and TRBJ1-5; no definite D call. The V and J ends lost 2 bases and 4 bases respectively, with 6 bases between them. CDR1 is MNHEY, CDR2 SVGAGI, per germline. CDR3 length: 13 amino acids. CDR3 in amino acids: CASSYRKNQPQHF. The CDR3 DNA follows: TGTGCCAGCAGTTACCGGAAAAATCAGCCCCAGCATTTT.

The chain employs TRBV9 and TRBJ2-2; 11 positions match TRBD2. The junction had 4 bases not matched to a gene; V was cut back by 3 bases and J by 6 bases. This CDR3 comprises 15 residues. Germline CDR1 SGDLS, CDR2 YYNGEE. In DNA form, the CDR3 reads TGTGCCAGCAGCGGAATAGCGGGAGGGCCCGGGGAGCTGTTTTTT. Residues: CASSGIAGGPGELFF.